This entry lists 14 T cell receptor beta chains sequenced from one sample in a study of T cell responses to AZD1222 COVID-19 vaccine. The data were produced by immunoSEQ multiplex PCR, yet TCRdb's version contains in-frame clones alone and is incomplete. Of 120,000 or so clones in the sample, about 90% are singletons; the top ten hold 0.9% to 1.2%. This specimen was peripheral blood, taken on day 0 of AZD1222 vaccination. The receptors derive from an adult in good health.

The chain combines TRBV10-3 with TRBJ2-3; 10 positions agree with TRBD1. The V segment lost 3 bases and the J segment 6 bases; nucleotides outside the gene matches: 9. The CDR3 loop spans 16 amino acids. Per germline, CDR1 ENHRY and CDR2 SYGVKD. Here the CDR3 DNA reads TGTGCCATCAGTGACCCGGGACAGGGGACGCTGGATACGCAGTATTTT. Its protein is CAISDPGQGTLDTQYF.

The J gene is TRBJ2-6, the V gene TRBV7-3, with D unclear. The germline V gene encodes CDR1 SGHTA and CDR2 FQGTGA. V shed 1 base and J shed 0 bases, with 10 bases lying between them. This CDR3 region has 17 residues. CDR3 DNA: TGTGCCAGCAGCTTAAAACCTCGAGACTCTGGGGCCAACGTCCTGACTTTC. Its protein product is CASSLKPRDSGANVLTF.

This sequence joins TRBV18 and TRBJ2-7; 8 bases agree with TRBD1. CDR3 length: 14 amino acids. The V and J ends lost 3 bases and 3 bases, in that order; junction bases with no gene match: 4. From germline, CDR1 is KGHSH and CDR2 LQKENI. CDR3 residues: CASSPTGDHYEQYF. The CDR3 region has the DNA TGTGCCAGCTCACCGACAGGGGACCACTACGAGCAGTACTTC.

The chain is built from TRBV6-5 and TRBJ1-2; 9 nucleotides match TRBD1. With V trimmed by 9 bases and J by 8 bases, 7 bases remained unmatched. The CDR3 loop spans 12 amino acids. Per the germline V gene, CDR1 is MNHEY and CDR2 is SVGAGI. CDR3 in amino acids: CASGTGIRGYTF. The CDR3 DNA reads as TGTGCCAGTGGGACAGGGATAAGAGGCTACACCTTC.

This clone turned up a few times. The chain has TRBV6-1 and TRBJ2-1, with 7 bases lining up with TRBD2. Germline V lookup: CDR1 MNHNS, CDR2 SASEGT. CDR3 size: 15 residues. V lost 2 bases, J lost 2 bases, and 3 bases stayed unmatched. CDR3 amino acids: CASSETSEPYNEQFF. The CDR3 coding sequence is TGTGCCAGCAGTGAAACTAGCGAGCCCTACAATGAGCAGTTCTTC.

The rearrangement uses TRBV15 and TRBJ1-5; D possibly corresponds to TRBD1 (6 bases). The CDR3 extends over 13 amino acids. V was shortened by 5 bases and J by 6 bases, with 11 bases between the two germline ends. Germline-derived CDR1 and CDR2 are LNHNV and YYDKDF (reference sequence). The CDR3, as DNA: TGTGCCACCAGCGCGTACAGGGTTCAGCCCCAGCATTTT. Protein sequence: CATSAYRVQPQHF.

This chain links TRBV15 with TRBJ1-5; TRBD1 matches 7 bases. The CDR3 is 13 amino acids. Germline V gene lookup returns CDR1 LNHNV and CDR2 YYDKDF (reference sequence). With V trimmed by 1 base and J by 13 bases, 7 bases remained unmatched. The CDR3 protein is CATSRAQGQTQHF. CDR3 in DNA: TGTGCCACCAGCAGAGCTCAGGGACAGACACAGCATTTT.

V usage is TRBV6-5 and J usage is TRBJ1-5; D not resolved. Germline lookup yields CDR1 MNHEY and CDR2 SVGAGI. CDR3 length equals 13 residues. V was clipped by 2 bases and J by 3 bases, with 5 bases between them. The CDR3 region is CASSYTINQPQHF. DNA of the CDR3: TGTGCCAGCAGTTACACGATCAATCAGCCCCAGCATTTT.

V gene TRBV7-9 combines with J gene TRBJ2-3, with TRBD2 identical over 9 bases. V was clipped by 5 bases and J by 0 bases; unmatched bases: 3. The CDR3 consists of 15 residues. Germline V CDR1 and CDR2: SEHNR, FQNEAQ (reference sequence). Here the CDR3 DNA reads TGTGCCAGCAGCCCTAGCGGGATAAGCACAGATACGCAGTATTTT. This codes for CASSPSGISTDTQYF.

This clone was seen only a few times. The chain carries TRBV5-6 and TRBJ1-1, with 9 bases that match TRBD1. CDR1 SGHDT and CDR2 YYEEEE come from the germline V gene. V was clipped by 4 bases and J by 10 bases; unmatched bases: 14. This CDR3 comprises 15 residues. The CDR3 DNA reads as TGTGCCAGCAGCCACGACACCAGACAGGGGGTGGTAGCTTTCTTT. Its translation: CASSHDTRQGVVAFF. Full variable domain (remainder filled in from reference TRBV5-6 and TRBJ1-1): DAGVTQSPTHLIKTRGQQVTLRCSPKSGHDTVSWYQQALGQGPQFIFQYYEEEERQRGNFPDRFSGHQFPNYSSELNVNALLLGDSALYLCASSHDTRQGVVAFFGQGTRLTVV.

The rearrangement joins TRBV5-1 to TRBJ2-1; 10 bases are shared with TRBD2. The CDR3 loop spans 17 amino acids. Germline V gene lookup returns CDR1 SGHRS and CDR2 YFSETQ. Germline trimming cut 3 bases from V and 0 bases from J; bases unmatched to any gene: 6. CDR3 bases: TGCGCCAGCAGCTCCAAAGCGGGAGGGGGCTCCTACAATGAGCAGTTCTTC. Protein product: CASSSKAGGGSYNEQFF.

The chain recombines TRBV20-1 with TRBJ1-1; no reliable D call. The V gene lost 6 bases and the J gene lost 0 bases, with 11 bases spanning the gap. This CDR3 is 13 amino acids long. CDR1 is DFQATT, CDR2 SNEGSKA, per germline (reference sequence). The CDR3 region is CSASRDMNTEAFF. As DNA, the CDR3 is TGCAGTGCCAGTCGCGACATGAACACTGAAGCTTTCTTT.

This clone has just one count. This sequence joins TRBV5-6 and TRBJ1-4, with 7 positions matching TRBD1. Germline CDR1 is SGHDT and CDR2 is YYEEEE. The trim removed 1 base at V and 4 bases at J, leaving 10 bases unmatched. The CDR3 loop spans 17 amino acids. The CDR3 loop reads CASSLTLRDSLNEKLFF. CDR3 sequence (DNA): TGTGCCAGCAGCTTGACCCTTCGGGACAGCCTTAATGAAAAACTGTTTTTT. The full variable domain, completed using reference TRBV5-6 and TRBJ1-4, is DAGVTQSPTHLIKTRGQQVTLRCSPKSGHDTVSWYQQALGQGPQFIFQYYEEEERQRGNFPDRFSGHQFPNYSSELNVNALLLGDSALYLCASSLTLRDSLNEKLFFGSGTQLSVL.

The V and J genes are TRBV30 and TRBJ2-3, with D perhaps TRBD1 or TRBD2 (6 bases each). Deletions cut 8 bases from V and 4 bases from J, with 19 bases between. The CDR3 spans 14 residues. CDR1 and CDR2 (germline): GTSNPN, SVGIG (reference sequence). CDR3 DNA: TGTGCCAAGGGGGGACCGAGGAGGGCAGATACGCAGTATTTT. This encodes CAKGGPRRADTQYF.